Detailed here is one TCR beta chain. Its antigen is not identified. This sample stems from a study of cytomegalovirus exposure and HLA in healthy donors. Broader study findings: According to the study, 180 or so TCR beta chains were cytomegalovirus-associated.

60 Vbeta and 13 Jbeta primers were used in PCR. Measured with immunoSEQ multiplex PCR; TCRdb has only the in-frame clones, and not every one. The listing records 100,000 to 150,000 clones. Healthy bone marrow donors supplied every sample. V shed 1 base and J shed 2 bases, with 9 bases lying between them. Germline CDR1 reads SGHTA; CDR2 reads FQGNSA. The CDR3 is 15 amino acids. This sequence joins TRBV7-2 and TRBJ1-3; D gene ambiguous. The receptor was isolated from a man aged 35-49 years in good health and CMV-seronegative. Sequencing input: PBMCs. The CDR3 spells CASSLDGGAGNTIYF. The CDR3 DNA sequence: TGTGCCAGCAGCTTAGACGGCGGGGCTGGAAACACCATATATTTT.